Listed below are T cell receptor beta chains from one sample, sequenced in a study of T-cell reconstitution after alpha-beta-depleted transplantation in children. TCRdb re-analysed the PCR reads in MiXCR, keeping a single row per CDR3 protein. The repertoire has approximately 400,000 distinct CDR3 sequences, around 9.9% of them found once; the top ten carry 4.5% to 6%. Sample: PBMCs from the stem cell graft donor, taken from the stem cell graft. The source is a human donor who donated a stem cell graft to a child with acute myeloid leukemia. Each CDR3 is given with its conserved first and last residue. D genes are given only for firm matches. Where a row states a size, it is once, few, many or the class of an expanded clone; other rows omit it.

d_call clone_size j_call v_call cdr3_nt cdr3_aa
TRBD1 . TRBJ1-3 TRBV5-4 TGTGCCAGCAGCTCTCCAGGGGGCTCTGGAAACACCATATATTTT CASSSPGGSGNTIYF
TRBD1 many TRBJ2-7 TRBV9 TGTGCCAGCAGTCCTGGGACAGGGGACTCCTACGAGCAGTACTTC CASSPGTGDSYEQYF
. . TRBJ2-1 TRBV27 TGTGGCAGCAGTGCAGTCGTCGGGGGTGAGCAGTTCTTC CGSSAVVGGEQFF
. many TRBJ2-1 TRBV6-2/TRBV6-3 TGTGCCAGCAGTTACGGTACCTACAATGAGCAGTTCTTC CASSYGTYNEQFF
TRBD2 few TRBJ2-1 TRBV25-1 TGTGCCAGCAGTGAAGAAGTACTAGCGGGAGTCAATGAGCAGTTCTTC CASSEEVLAGVNEQFF
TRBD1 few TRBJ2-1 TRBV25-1 TGTGCCAGCAGTGATCCGACAGGGCTTTACAATGAGCAGTTCTTC CASSDPTGLYNEQFF
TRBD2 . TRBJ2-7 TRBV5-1 TGCGCCAGCAGCTATAGCGGGAGTCTCGAATACGAGCAGTACTTC CASSYSGSLEYEQYF
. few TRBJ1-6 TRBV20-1 TGCAGTGCAAACGCCGGGAATGATTGGTCACCCCTCCACTTT CSANAGNDWSPLHF
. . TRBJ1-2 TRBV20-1 TGCAGTGCTTCAGGGTACGGCTACACCTTC CSASGYGYTF
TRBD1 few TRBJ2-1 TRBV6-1 TGTGCCAGCAGTGACGGACAGGTCGGGAATGAGCAGTTCTTC CASSDGQVGNEQFF
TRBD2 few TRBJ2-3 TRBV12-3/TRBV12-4 TGTGCCAGCAGTCCCATCGGAGGGTCGGGAGGTACGCAGTATTTT CASSPIGGSGGTQYF
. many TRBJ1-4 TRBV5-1 TGCGCCAGCAGCCACGGTAGGGGGAGTGAAAAACTGTTTTTT CASSHGRGSEKLFF
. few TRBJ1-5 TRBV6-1 TGTGCCAGCAGTGAAGTTGGCAGGGGAGGGAATCAGCCCCAGCATTTT CASSEVGRGGNQPQHF
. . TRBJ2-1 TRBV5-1 TGCGCCAGCAGCTTGGAAATCGGCGGGCTAAGCTCCTACAATGAGCAGTTCTTC CASSLEIGGLSSYNEQFF
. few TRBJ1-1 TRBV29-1 TGCAGCGTTGTTCCGGGGGCAAACACTGAAGCTTTCTTT CSVVPGANTEAFF
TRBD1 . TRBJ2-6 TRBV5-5 TGTGCCAGCAGCCGAATCCAGGGGGCCGGGGCCAACGTCCTGACTTTC CASSRIQGAGANVLTF
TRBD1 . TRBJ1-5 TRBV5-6 TGTGCCAGCAGCGCCAACAGGGGTCTTCAGCCCCAGCATTTT CASSANRGLQPQHF
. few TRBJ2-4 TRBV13 TGTGCCAGCAGCTTAGGCGAGGGTAACATTCAGTACTTC CASSLGEGNIQYF